The 10 T cell receptor beta chains below were found in one sample sequenced in a study of post-analysis software for immune sequencing data. TCR beta cDNA libraries included unique molecular identifiers. TCRdb analysed the PCR reads with MiXCR anew, one entry per CDR3 protein. The data show 450,000 to 700,000 distinct CDR3 sequences, 44% seen once. Study-wide findings and caveats: Five or six TRBV segments, TRBV5-6, TRBV5-1 and TRBV20-1 among them, were found more frequent in patients than controls.

Antigen specificity for these receptors is unknown. Material: blood. These receptors all come from a girl under 18 with multiple sclerosis.

The chain has TRBV20-1 and TRBJ2-1, with D maybe TRBD1 (6 bases). V shed 4 bases and J shed 1 base, with 8 bases lying between them. This CDR3 has 13 amino acids. CDR1 is DFQATT and CDR2 is SNEGSKA in the germline V gene (reference sequence). CDR3 amino acids: CSANTGSYNEQFF. The CDR3 nucleotides are TGCAGTGCTAATACAGGGTCCTACAATGAGCAGTTCTTC.

A few counts support this clonotype. V and J are TRBV29-1 and TRBJ2-1, with 7 bases fitting TRBD2. CDR1 is SQVTM, CDR2 ANQGSEA, per germline. This CDR3 has 12 residues. The trim removed 4 bases at V and 11 bases at J, leaving 8 bases unmatched. The CDR3 loop is CSVVSGASKQFF. As DNA, the CDR3 is TGCAGCGTTGTGAGCGGGGCGTCTAAGCAGTTCTTC.

The CDR3 DNA is TGCAGTGCTAGTCAGGGGGTCGGGGAGCTGTTTTTT. Its protein product is CSASQGVGELFF. The chain has TRBV20-1 and TRBJ2-2; 7 nucleotides align to TRBD1. The CDR3 has 12 residues. With V trimmed by 3 bases and J by 7 bases, 2 bases remained unmatched. The germline CDR1 and CDR2 sequences are DFQATT and SNEGSKA (reference sequence).

CDR3: CASSGTTMMTTEAFF. In DNA form, the CDR3 reads TGTGCCAGCAGCGGGACGACAATGATGACCACTGAAGCTTTCTTT. The V and J genes are TRBV5-8 and TRBJ1-1, with D possibly being TRBD1 (5 bases). CDR3 length: 15 residues. The germline gives CDR1 SGHTS, CDR2 YDEGEE. V was shortened by 4 bases and J by 4 bases, with 17 bases between the two germline ends.

The sample holds a few counts of this clonotype. One junction end does not reproduce the germline sequence, and a read error may be involved. The chain has TRBV7-2 and TRBJ2-1, with no clear D. Per germline, CDR1 SGHTA and CDR2 FQGNSA. CDR3 length equals 13 residues. CDR3 in DNA: TGTGCCGGCAGCTTAGACCCTTACAATGAGCAGTTCTTC. Translated: CAGSLDPYNEQFF.

The chain links TRBV3-1 to TRBJ2-5; 9 bases are shared with TRBD1. The DNA end favors TRBJ2-7, so the J call may be wrong. CDR3 length equals 14 residues. Germline lookup yields CDR1 LGHDT and CDR2 YNNKEL (reference sequence). The CDR3 spells CASSIGQGTDEQYF. CDR3 in DNA: TGTGCCAGCAGCATCGGACAGGGGACCGACGAGCAGTACTTC.

In DNA, the CDR3 is TGTGCCAGCAGTCGGACAGGGGGTAGCACTGAAGCTTTCTTT. Amino acid sequence: CASSRTGGSTEAFF. The gene calls are TRBV6-1 and TRBJ1-1; 10 bases are shared with TRBD1. The CDR3 is 14 amino acids. Trimming at V came to 5 bases and at J to 4 bases, leaving 4 bases not matched to a gene. Germline V gene sequence: CDR1 MNHNS, CDR2 SASEGT.

The chain combines TRBV7-2 with TRBJ1-4, with 7 positions matching TRBD1. This CDR3 contains 14 residues. V shed 4 bases and J 8 bases; nucleotides not matched to a gene: 7. Germline V lookup: CDR1 SGHTA, CDR2 FQGNSA. This chain's CDR3 is CASSSRQGREKLFF. The CDR3 DNA is TGTGCCAGCAGCTCTAGACAGGGACGAGAAAAACTGTTTTTT.

The genes are TRBV2 and TRBJ1-1; D is uncertain. The CDR3 contains 15 residues. Trimming left V 4 bases short and J 0 bases short, with 12 bases between. The germline gives CDR1 SNHLY, CDR2 FYNNEI. CDR3 sequence (DNA): TGTGCCAGCAGTGTGCTTGTAGGGCTGAACACTGAAGCTTTCTTT. This sequence encodes CASSVLVGLNTEAFF.

The chain joins TRBV20-1 to TRBJ2-3, with TRBD2 identical over 9 bases. J was trimmed by 2 bases and V by 6 bases; bases with no gene match: 3. The CDR3 is 13 amino acids. CDR1 and CDR2 (germline): DFQATT, SNEGSKA (reference sequence). DNA of the CDR3: TGCAGTGCGTGCGGGAGGGCCACAGATACGCAGTATTTT. As protein: CSACGRATDTQYF.